This TCR beta chain is from a study of blood T cell repertoires in COVID-19. V lost 0 bases, J lost 7 bases, and 11 bases lay in between. From germline, CDR1 is SGHRS and CDR2 YFSETQ. The CDR3 runs to 14 residues. In the original analysis: The authors estimated nucleated cell counts from reference gene primer amplification. The repertoire was sequenced with immunoSEQ multiplex PCR; TCRdb's copy has only in-frame clones and lacks some. V and J calls and clone size are those listed in that table; D and trimming were worked out from the DNA. This sample has about 270,000 clones, with 88% found just once.

The gene calls are TRBV5-1 and TRBJ1-5; tentatively, D is TRBD1 (6 bases). The sequenced sample consisted of PBMCs or T cells enriched from blood (not recorded which). The TCR comes from a woman in her 50s who had recovered from COVID-19. Here the CDR3 reads CASSLVGAGQPQHF. DNA for the CDR3: TGCGCCAGCAGCTTGGTGGGGGCAGGGCAGCCCCAGCATTTT.